The present TCR beta chain was sequenced within a study of cytomegalovirus exposure and HLA in healthy donors. As for the study in general: Approximately 180 million T cells yielded 120 million or so unique TCR beta sequences, as an earlier analysis found.

V lost 7 bases to trimming and J lost 1 base, with 11 bases between them. This CDR3 is 13 amino acids long. Germline assignment: CDR1 PRHDT and CDR2 FYEKMQ (reference sequence). The PCR employed 60 Vbeta primers together with 13 Jbeta primers. Here immunoSEQ multiplex PCR was the method, and the copy in TCRdb shows in-frame clones only, minus some. Among about 140,000 clones listed, over 75% were seen once. Healthy bone marrow donors supplied every sample. Although they were nominally healthy when sampled, donors likely had unrecorded immune exposures. This clone was seen just once. Its specificity is not known. Overall study findings and caveats: The authors confirmed in vitro that three CMV-associated chains were specific for CMV antigens.

The chain uses TRBV13 and TRBJ2-7, with TRBD2 as a possible D gene (5 bases). This clonotype was obtained from a woman between 35 and 50 years old in good health and CMV-seronegative. Sequencing used PBMCs. CDR3 sequence (DNA): TGTGCCAGCAAGGACTTCCGATCCTACGAGCAGTACTTC. Its translation: CASKDFRSYEQYF. The complete variable domain, with remaining parts taken from reference TRBV13 and TRBJ2-7, reads AAGVIQSPRHLIKEKRETATLKCYPIPRHDTVYWYQQGPGQDPQFLISFYEKMQSDKGSIPDRFSAQQFSDYHSELNMSSLELGDSALYFCASKDFRSYEQYFGPGTRLTVT.